Reported below is one TCR beta chain. This entry belongs to a study of cytomegalovirus exposure and HLA in healthy donors. After removal of 2 bases from V and 6 bases from J, the junction contained 7 bases not matched to a gene. Germline CDR1 MNHNS, CDR2 SASEGT. This CDR3 spans 15 amino acids. TCRdb's table, derived via immunoSEQ multiplex PCR, lists solely in-frame clones and lacks some. The sample includes over 250,000 clones, 65% to 90% seen only once; the top ten take over 0.95%. Source material: PBMCs. The source of this sequence is a woman aged 18-29 years in good health and CMV-seronegative. The V gene is TRBV6-1, the J gene TRBJ2-1, with 7 bases fitting TRBD2. CDR3 DNA sequence: TGTGCCAGCAGTGAACGGGGAGGGAAGATCAATGAGCAGTTCTTC. It encodes CASSERGGKINEQFF.